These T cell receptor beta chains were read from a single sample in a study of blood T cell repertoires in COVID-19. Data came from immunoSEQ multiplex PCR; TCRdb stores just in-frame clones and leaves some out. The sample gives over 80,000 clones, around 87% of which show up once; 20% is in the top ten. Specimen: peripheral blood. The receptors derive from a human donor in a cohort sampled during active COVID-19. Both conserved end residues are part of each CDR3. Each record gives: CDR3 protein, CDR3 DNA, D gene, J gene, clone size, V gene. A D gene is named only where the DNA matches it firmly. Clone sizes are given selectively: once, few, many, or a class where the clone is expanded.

CASSVQGQETQYF,TGTGCCAGCAGCGTACAGGGCCAAGAGACCCAGTACTTC,-,TRBJ2-5,-,TRBV9
CARRGGRGVEQYF,TGTGCCCGCAGGGGGGGCAGGGGGGTCGAGCAGTACTTC,-,TRBJ2-7,-,TRBV28
CASSQDYAGGETQYF,TGCGCCAGCAGCCAAGATTATGCAGGGGGAGAGACCCAGTACTTC,TRBD1,TRBJ2-5,-,TRBV4-3
CASSIVAGAGYEQFF,TGTGCCAGTAGTATAGTAGCGGGAGCTGGGTATGAGCAGTTCTTC,TRBD2,TRBJ2-1,-,TRBV19
CASRKASGRFGEQFF,TGTGCCAGCCGCAAGGCTAGCGGGAGATTTGGTGAGCAGTTCTTC,TRBD2,TRBJ2-1,-,TRBV16
CASSYAPRGLNQPQHF,TGTGCCAGCAGTTACGCTCCCAGGGGGCTTAATCAGCCCCAGCATTTT,TRBD1,TRBJ1-5,-,TRBV6-2/TRBV6-3
CASSQTVQETQYF,TGTGCCAGCAGCCAAACAGTCCAAGAGACCCAGTACTTC,-,TRBJ2-5,-,TRBV3-1/TRBV3-2
CASSVDGLGGSEQYF,TGTGCCAGCAGCGTAGACGGACTCGGGGGGAGTGAGCAGTACTTC,TRBD2,TRBJ2-7,-,TRBV7-9
CASSESYQPQHF,TGTGCCAGCAGTGAATCCTATCAGCCCCAGCATTTT,-,TRBJ1-5,-,TRBV6-1
CASSVEGRGTSVYNEQFF,TGTGCCAGCAGCGTAGAGGGCCGGGGGACTAGCGTATACAATGAGCAGTTCTTC,TRBD2,TRBJ2-1,-,TRBV9
CASSVQQIQETQYF,TGCGCCAGCAGCGTACAACAAATCCAAGAGACCCAGTACTTC,-,TRBJ2-5,-,TRBV5-1
CASSDQAGAADTQYF,TGTGCCAGCTCAGACCAGGCGGGAGCAGCAGATACGCAGTATTTT,TRBD2,TRBJ2-3,-,TRBV18
CASSSEGTGEGYTF,TGTGCCAGCAGCTCAGAGGGGACAGGGGAAGGCTACACCTTC,TRBD1,TRBJ1-2,-,TRBV7-3
CASSFDRSLRNGELFF,TGTGCCAGCAGTTTTGACAGGAGCCTTAGGAACGGGGAGCTGTTTTTT,-,TRBJ2-2,-,TRBV28
CASSQVGLAGGNEQFF,TGTGCCAGCAGCCAAGTAGGGCTAGCGGGAGGCAATGAGCAGTTCTTC,TRBD2,TRBJ2-1,-,TRBV14
CASSLEGGSQPQHF,TGTGCCAGCAGCCTCGAAGGGGGCTCTCAGCCCCAGCATTTT,TRBD1,TRBJ1-5,-,TRBV7-9
CASSFVGLANNEQFF,TGTGCCAGCAGCTTTGTCGGACTAGCGAATAATGAGCAGTTCTTC,TRBD2,TRBJ2-1,-,TRBV5-5
CASSLAKGAGVLPDTQYF,TGTGCCAGCAGCTTAGCAAAGGGAGCGGGAGTGTTGCCAGATACGCAGTATTTT,TRBD2,TRBJ2-3,once,TRBV7-2
CASSGRTGVREKLFF,TGTGCCAGCAGCGGCCGGACAGGGGTCCGTGAAAAACTGTTTTTT,TRBD1,TRBJ1-4,-,TRBV7-2
CASSYQTGAGNTIYF,TGTGCCAGCAGTTACCAGACAGGGGCTGGAAACACCATATATTTT,TRBD1,TRBJ1-3,once,TRBV6-5